Listed below are T cell receptor beta chains from one sample, sequenced in a study of graft-versus-host responses after intestinal transplantation. Their antigens are not known. Assay: immunoSEQ multiplex PCR; the TCRdb copy retains only in-frame clones and omits some. The sample contains fewer than 80,000 clones, 90% to 95% of which appear only once. Here the sequenced sample was unstimulated CD8+ T cells sorted from spleen or lymph node cells, taken before transplant. Source of these receptors: a human donor who was the organ donor for an intestinal transplant. The CDR3 runs from the conserved cysteine through the conserved F or W. D genes are given only for firm matches. Where a row states a size, it is once, few, many or the class of an expanded clone; other rows omit it.

TGTGCCAGCAGCGTAGCAGGGGGCCCTGAAGCTTTCTTT CASSVAGGPEAFF TRBJ1-1 NA TRBV9 TRBD1
TGTGCCAGTAGTATAGGCGGGAGGGCGGCCTACAATGAGCAGTTCTTC CASSIGGRAAYNEQFF TRBJ2-1 NA TRBV19 TRBD2
TGTGCCAGCAGTGAATGGGGGGATCAGCCCCAGCATTTT CASSEWGDQPQHF TRBJ1-5 NA TRBV2 NA
TGTGCCAGCAGCGGGACTAGCGTCGAGCAGTACTTC CASSGTSVEQYF TRBJ2-7 NA TRBV5-4 TRBD2
TGTGCCAGCAGCCCCAGGACAGGGGGGAACGCTGAAGCTTTCTTT CASSPRTGGNAEAFF TRBJ1-1 NA TRBV7-9 TRBD1
TGCAGTGCTAGTCGTTACAATGAGCAGTTCTTC CSASRYNEQFF TRBJ2-1 NA TRBV20-1 NA
TGTGCCAGCAGTGCAAAGCAGGCCAGGGTCGATGAAAAACTGTTTTTT CASSAKQARVDEKLFF TRBJ1-4 once TRBV2 NA
TGTGCCAGCAGTACCGGGACTAGCGGGGACAATGAGCAGTTCTTC CASSTGTSGDNEQFF TRBJ2-1 NA TRBV2 TRBD2
TGTGCCAGCAGGGGCGGGAGCTCCGGCACCGGGGAGCTGTTTTTT CASRGGSSGTGELFF TRBJ2-2 NA TRBV28 TRBD2
TGTGCTAGTGGCCCGGGACTAGCGGGAGGAACAGTCACAGATACGCAGTATTTT CASGPGLAGGTVTDTQYF TRBJ2-3 once TRBV12-5 TRBD2
TGTGCCAGCAGGGGGCTTACGAGGTCCTACAATGAGCAGTTCTTC CASRGLTRSYNEQFF TRBJ2-1 NA TRBV2 NA
TGCAGCGTTGTAGTATCAGGGATTAGCACAGATACGCAGTATTTT CSVVVSGISTDTQYF TRBJ2-3 once TRBV29-1 NA
TGTGCCAGTACCGCGGACATGGCGGCTCAGCCCCAGCATTTT CASTADMAAQPQHF TRBJ1-5 NA TRBV19 NA
TGTGCCAGTAGTATGGTAGCGGGGAACGCCTACAATGAGCAGTTCTTC CASSMVAGNAYNEQFF TRBJ2-1 once TRBV19 TRBD2
TGCGCCAGCAGCTTGGAGGCGGGATGGGGCAAAAACATTCAGTACTTC CASSLEAGWGKNIQYF TRBJ2-4 NA TRBV5-1 NA
TGTGCCAGCGCCATCCGCGGCACAGATACGCAGTATTTT CASAIRGTDTQYF TRBJ2-3 NA TRBV7-8 NA
TGTGCCAGCAGCTCTGTTATAGAAGGCACTACTAGCCGGTGGTACGTCCTGACTTTC CASSSVIEGTTSRWYVLTF TRBJ2-6 NA TRBV11-2 NA
TGTGCCATCAGAGACCCGGGACAACTCTACTATAACTATGGCTACACCTTC CAIRDPGQLYYNYGYTF TRBJ1-2 NA TRBV10-3 NA
TGCAGCGTGGACAGGGGAATGAACACTGAAGCTTTCTTT CSVDRGMNTEAFF TRBJ1-1 NA TRBV29-1 TRBD1
TGTGCCAGCTCACCCCCGTATAGCGGGAGCTCCTACAATGAGCAGTTCTTC CASSPPYSGSSYNEQFF TRBJ2-1 NA TRBV18 TRBD2
TGTGCCAGCAGTTATCAGGGGGCTTTCTACGAGCAGTACTTC CASSYQGAFYEQYF TRBJ2-7 NA TRBV6-5 TRBD1
TGTGCCAGCAGCAAGGGGACAGGGTATAATTCACCCCTCCACTTT CASSKGTGYNSPLHF TRBJ1-6 NA TRBV7-9 TRBD1
TGTGCCAGCAGCTTGACACCCGAAACCCAGTACTTC CASSLTPETQYF TRBJ2-5 NA TRBV5-4 NA
TGTGCCAGCAGTGAAGGGGAGTGGTTCGGGACAGGGAGCAATCAGCCCCAGCATTTT CASSEGEWFGTGSNQPQHF TRBJ1-5 NA TRBV6-1 TRBD1
TGTGCCAGCAGTGATGGGACAGGCACAGATACGCAGTATTTT CASSDGTGTDTQYF TRBJ2-3 NA TRBV6-1 TRBD1
TGTGCCAGCACCCGCCTTTGGACTCCCAGCTCCTACAATGAGCAGTTCTTC CASTRLWTPSSYNEQFF TRBJ2-1 NA TRBV9 NA
TGTGCTAGCAGCTTAGACAGGGTCCCCACCGGCCGCCGTGAAAAACTGTTTTTT CASSLDRVPTGRREKLFF TRBJ1-4 NA TRBV7-7 TRBD1
TGTGCCAGTAGTATTGAGGGGGCATTCTCCGAGCAGTACTTC CASSIEGAFSEQYF TRBJ2-7 few TRBV19 TRBD1
TGTGCCACCCCCCGACAGGGGGAAAAACTGTTTTTT CATPRQGEKLFF TRBJ1-4 once TRBV7-8 TRBD1